Presented here are 22 T cell receptor beta chains from one specimen sequenced in a study of blood T cell repertoires in COVID-19. Sequencing used immunoSEQ multiplex PCR; TCRdb keeps in-frame clones, though not all of them. The table records about 210,000 clones, roughly 87% of them present only once. The sequenced sample consisted of PBMCs or T cells enriched from blood (not recorded which). The source of these receptors is a man aged 25 to 45 in a cohort exposed to, infected with or recovered from COVID-19 (not recorded which).

J is TRBJ2-5 and V is TRBV7-2; 14 bases are a match to TRBD2. The CDR3 has 17 amino acids. Germline assignment: CDR1 SGHTA and CDR2 FQGNSA. V shed 1 base and J 4 bases; nucleotides not matched to a gene: 5. The CDR3 protein is CASSLGLAGGDRETQYF. CDR3 DNA sequence: TGTGCCAGCAGCTTAGGACTAGCGGGAGGGGATCGAGAGACCCAGTACTTC.

This clone was observed a handful of times. This chain joins TRBV6-2 or TRBV6-3 and TRBJ1-1; a possible D gene is TRBD1 (6 bases). V was pared by 2 bases and J by 2 bases, with 9 bases between. Germline-derived CDR1 and CDR2 are MNHEY and SVGEGT. This CDR3 is built from 14 residues. CDR3 sequence: CASSYRTANTEAFF. The CDR3 coding sequence is TGTGCCAGCAGTTACCGGACAGCTAACACTGAAGCTTTCTTT.

The chain couples TRBV20-1 to TRBJ2-1; 9 bases are shared with TRBD2. The ends lost 3 bases at V and 13 bases at J; junction bases unmatched: 25. CDR1 and CDR2 (germline): DFQATT, SNEGSKA (reference sequence). The CDR3 is 18 residues long. The chain's CDR3 is CSASPGRIAGVGFGHQFF. Here the CDR3 DNA reads TGCAGTGCTAGTCCGGGCCGGATAGCGGGAGTCGGTTTCGGCCACCAGTTCTTC.

This clone was picked up a small number of times. This chain links TRBV4-2 with TRBJ1-2; a weak D match, TRBD1 (5 bases). This CDR3 is 14 amino acids long. The V end was cut by 7 bases, the J end by 0 bases, with 12 bases between. The germline gives CDR1 LGHNA, CDR2 YNFKEQ. The CDR3 region is CASTQGGPNYGYTF. CDR3 DNA sequence: TGTGCCAGCACTCAGGGCGGTCCTAACTATGGCTACACCTTC.

This sequence joins TRBV28 and TRBJ2-1; D might be TRBD2 (6 bases). CDR1 is MDHEN and CDR2 is SYDVKM in the germline V gene. CDR3 length: 12 residues. Trimming removed 5 bases at V and 16 bases at J, with 18 bases between. The CDR3 loop is CASSTSGTLIFF. CDR3 nucleotides: TGTGCCAGCAGTACTTCCGGGACTCTGATATTCTTC.

CDR3 protein: CASSMTGTGELFF. The CDR3 bases are TGTGCCAGCAGCATGACAGGCACCGGGGAGCTGTTTTTT. V and J are TRBV11-3 and TRBJ2-2; maybe TRBD1 (6 bases). Germline assignment: CDR1 SGHNT and CDR2 YENEEA. The CDR3 runs to 13 residues. V lost 5 bases and J 4 bases, leaving 8 bases between the germline ends.

In this sample, this clone turned up a few times. CDR3 in amino acids: CASSLLAGPYEQYF. The CDR3 nucleotides are TGTGCCAGCAGCTTGCTAGCGGGCCCCTACGAGCAGTACTTC. V is TRBV7-3 and J is TRBJ2-7, with 8 bases identical to TRBD2. Unmatched junction bases numbered 3, after V lost 3 bases and J lost 2 bases. The CDR3 loop spans 14 amino acids. The germline gives CDR1 SGHTA, CDR2 FQGTGA.

The chain recombines TRBV7-2 with TRBJ1-3; D gene unclear. V was trimmed by 1 base and J by 4 bases, leaving 8 bases between them. From germline, CDR1 is SGHTA and CDR2 FQGNSA. This CDR3 region has 14 residues. The CDR3 bases are TGTGCCAGCAGCTTAGTTCGTCGGGGAAACACCATATATTTT. Encoded protein: CASSLVRRGNTIYF.

The V gene is TRBV12-3 or TRBV12-4, the J gene TRBJ2-5; a possible D gene is TRBD1 (6 bases). Trimming removed 6 bases from V and 5 bases from J, with 13 bases in between. CDR3 length equals 13 residues. The CDR3 DNA sequence: TGTGCCAGCAGGCACCAGGGGTCGGAGACCCAGTACTTC. Its translation: CASRHQGSETQYF.

This chain joins TRBV7-8 and TRBJ2-2; no clear D. Between the trimmed V and J ends, which lost 7 bases and 1 base, there was a span of 16 bases. CDR3 length: 16 amino acids. The germline gives CDR1 SGHVS, CDR2 FQNEAQ. CDR3 in amino acids: CASNPHPPGNTGELFF. CDR3 coding DNA: TGTGCCAGCAACCCTCATCCCCCGGGGAACACCGGGGAGCTGTTTTTT.

This clone was counted once. The V gene is TRBV6-5, the J gene TRBJ2-7; TRBD2 matches at 14 bases. This CDR3 has 14 amino acids. The V gene end was trimmed by 9 bases and the J gene end by 7 bases; junction bases not matched to a gene: 8. The germline V gene encodes CDR1 MNHEY and CDR2 SVGAGI. The CDR3: CARPGLAGGPEQYF. The CDR3 nucleotides are TGTGCCAGACCCGGACTAGCGGGAGGTCCTGAGCAGTACTTC.

J is TRBJ2-7 and V is TRBV5-6, with 8 bases lining up with TRBD1. J lost 6 bases, V lost 4 bases, and 6 bases had no gene match. The CDR3 covers 13 residues. CDR1 is SGHDT, CDR2 YYEEEE, per germline. The CDR3: CASSRTGFTEQYF. CDR3 nucleotides: TGTGCCAGCAGCCGGACAGGGTTCACCGAGCAGTACTTC.

The J gene is TRBJ2-3, the V gene TRBV28; D is ambiguous. CDR3 size: 14 residues. From germline, CDR1 is MDHEN and CDR2 SYDVKM. The V and J ends lost 5 bases and 0 bases respectively, with 9 bases between them. The CDR3 DNA reads as TGTGCCAGCAGTCCCTATGTCAGCACAGATACGCAGTATTTT. Protein: CASSPYVSTDTQYF.

The gene calls are TRBV18 and TRBJ2-1; D is undetermined. CDR1 is KGHSH and CDR2 is LQKENI in the germline V gene. The CDR3 loop spans 14 amino acids. With 4 bases removed from V and 3 bases from J, the gap between germline ends came to 10 bases. CDR3 in DNA: TGTGCCAGCTCACTCACGCAGGACTACAATGAGCAGTTCTTC. The encoded protein is CASSLTQDYNEQFF.

This clone was found once. The gene calls are TRBV19 and TRBJ1-5; 7 positions match TRBD1. The V and J ends lost 5 bases and 2 bases, in that order; junction bases with no gene match: 12. Germline V gene lookup returns CDR1 LNHDA and CDR2 SQIVND (reference sequence). The CDR3 totals 17 residues. This CDR3 is CASSSYRGGSGNQPQHF. The CDR3 DNA reads as TGTGCCAGTAGTTCTTACAGGGGTGGGAGTGGCAATCAGCCCCAGCATTTT.

The rearrangement uses TRBV18 and TRBJ2-3; D is undetermined. CDR3 length equals 17 residues. Germline CDR1 is KGHSH and CDR2 is LQKENI. Trimming left V 2 bases short and J 1 base short, with 16 bases between. CDR3 amino acids: CASSPYITGSGTDTQYF. The CDR3 nucleotides read TGTGCCAGCTCACCATATATTACCGGGTCTGGCACAGATACGCAGTATTTT. The entire variable domain, with the rest obtained from reference TRBV18 and TRBJ2-3, is as follows: NAGVMQNPRHLVRRRGQEARLRCSPMKGHSHVYWYRQLPEEGLKFMVYLQKENIIDESGMPKERFSAEFPKEGPSILRIQQVVRGDSAAYFCASSPYITGSGTDTQYFGPGTRLTVL.

The chain couples TRBV4-2 to TRBJ2-7, with 10 bases that match TRBD2. Germline-derived CDR1 and CDR2 are LGHNA and YNFKEQ. V shed 1 base, J shed 7 bases, and the junction held 7 bases outside the gene matches. The CDR3 is 15 amino acids. This CDR3 is CASSQVGASGREQYF. The CDR3 nucleotides are TGTGCCAGCAGCCAAGTTGGCGCTAGCGGGAGAGAGCAGTACTTC.

This sequence joins TRBV11-1 and TRBJ1-6; 8 nucleotides align to TRBD1. Germline V gene sequence: CDR1 SGHAT, CDR2 FQDESV (reference sequence). The CDR3 runs 15 residues. The trim removed 2 bases at V and 7 bases at J, leaving 4 bases unmatched. The CDR3 bases are TGTGCCAGCAGCTTACGGGACAGGCAGAATTCACCCCTCCACTTT. Translating gives CASSLRDRQNSPLHF. Looking up the rest from reference TRBV11-1 and TRBJ1-6 gives the full variable domain: EAEVAQSPRYKITEKSQAVAFWCDPISGHATLYWYRQILGQGPELLVQFQDESVVDDSQLPKDRFSAERLKGVDSTLKIQPAELGDSAMYLCASSLRDRQNSPLHFGNGTRLTVT.

This chain joins TRBV5-4 and TRBJ2-1, with 9 bases that match TRBD2. The CDR3 length is 15 residues. Trimming cost V 1 base and J 7 bases; bases outside gene matches: 6. Germline CDR1 reads SGHNT; CDR2 reads YYREEE (reference sequence). CDR3 sequence reads: CASSLKREVKNEQFF. CDR3 coding DNA: TGTGCCAGCAGCTTGAAGCGGGAGGTAAAAAATGAGCAGTTCTTC.

The chain uses TRBV27 and TRBJ2-1; 9 nucleotides line up with TRBD2. V shed 2 bases, J shed 9 bases, and the junction held 14 bases outside the gene matches. Germline V gene lookup returns CDR1 MNHEY and CDR2 SMNVEV (reference sequence). The CDR3 totals 17 residues. CDR3 residues: CASSLIGLAGRKVEQFF. In DNA form, the CDR3 reads TGTGCCAGCAGTTTAATCGGGCTAGCGGGACGAAAGGTTGAGCAGTTCTTC.

This clone was counted a few times. CDR3 in amino acids: CASTRTSGYEQYF. CDR3 DNA: TGTGCCAGCACCAGGACTAGCGGCTACGAGCAGTACTTC. This chain connects TRBV2 to TRBJ2-7; 10 bases are shared with TRBD2. The germline V gene encodes CDR1 SNHLY and CDR2 FYNNEI. V dropped 7 bases and J dropped 3; count of bases not matched to a gene: 3. The CDR3 has 13 amino acids.

This clone is a singleton in its sample. The V gene is TRBV3-1 (or the pseudogene TRBV3-2), the J gene TRBJ1-5; maybe TRBD1 (6 bases). Deletions cut 4 bases from V and 3 bases from J, with 10 bases between. This CDR3 is built from 14 residues. The germline gives CDR1 LGHDT, CDR2 YNNKEL (reference sequence). As DNA, the CDR3 is TGTGCCAGCAGCCCCCAGGGGTACAATCAGCCCCAGCATTTT. This encodes CASSPQGYNQPQHF.